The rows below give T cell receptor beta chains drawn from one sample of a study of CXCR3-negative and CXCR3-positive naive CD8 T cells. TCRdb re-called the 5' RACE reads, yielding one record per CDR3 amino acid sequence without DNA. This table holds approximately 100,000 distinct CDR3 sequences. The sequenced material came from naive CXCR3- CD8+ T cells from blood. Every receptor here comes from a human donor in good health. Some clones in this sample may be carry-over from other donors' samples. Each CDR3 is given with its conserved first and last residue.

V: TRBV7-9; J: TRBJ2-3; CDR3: CASSDFWGQSTDTQYF
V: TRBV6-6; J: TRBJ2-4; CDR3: CASSTLDGTGEQYF
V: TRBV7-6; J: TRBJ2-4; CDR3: CASSPVSSSGIQYF
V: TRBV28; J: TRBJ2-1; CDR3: CASDSSSYNEQFF
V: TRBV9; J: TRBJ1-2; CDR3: CASSESGTGVYGYTF
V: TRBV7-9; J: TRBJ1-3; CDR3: CASSVGTGGAGNTIYF
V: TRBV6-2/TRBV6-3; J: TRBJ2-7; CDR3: CASISPRDPTYEQYF
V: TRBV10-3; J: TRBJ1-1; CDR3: CAIGQGILFEAFF
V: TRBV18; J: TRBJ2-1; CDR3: CASSPRKGNEQFF
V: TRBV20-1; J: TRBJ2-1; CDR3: CSARDIGNEQFF
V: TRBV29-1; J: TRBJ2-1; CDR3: CSVLANYNEQFF
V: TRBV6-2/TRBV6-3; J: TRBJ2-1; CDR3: CASRRLTWSLNNEQFF
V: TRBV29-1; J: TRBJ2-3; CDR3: CSVEEGAAGVTDTQYF
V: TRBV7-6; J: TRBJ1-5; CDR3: CASSPHGQGPVYNQPQHF
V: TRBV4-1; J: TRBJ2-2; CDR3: CASKAANTGELFF
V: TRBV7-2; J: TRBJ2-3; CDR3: CASSLRRFTDTQYF
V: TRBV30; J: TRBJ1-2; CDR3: CAWSVPMGYTF
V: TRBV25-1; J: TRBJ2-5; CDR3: CASSTGRNAQYF
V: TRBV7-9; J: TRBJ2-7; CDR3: CASSHGTGAEQYF
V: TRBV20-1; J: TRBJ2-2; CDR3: CSARTVNTGELFF
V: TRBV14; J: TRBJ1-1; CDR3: CASSQPTGSTEAFF
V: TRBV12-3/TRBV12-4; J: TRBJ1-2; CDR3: CASTPPGGGGGYGYTF
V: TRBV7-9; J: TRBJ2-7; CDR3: CASSSGLAVAYEQYF
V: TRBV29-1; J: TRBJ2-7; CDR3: CSVTGGLEYEQYF
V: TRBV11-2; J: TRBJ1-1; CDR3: CASSWGGNTEAFF
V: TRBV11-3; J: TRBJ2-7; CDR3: CASSSRTGLGEQYF
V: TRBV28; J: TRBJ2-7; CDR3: CASSRSTGPLDEQYF
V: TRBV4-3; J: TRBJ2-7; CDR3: CASSQDTLAGSYEQYF
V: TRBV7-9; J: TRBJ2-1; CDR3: CASSSVYNEQFF
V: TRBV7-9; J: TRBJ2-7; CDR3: CASSLGSDYEQYF
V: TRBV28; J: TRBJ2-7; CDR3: CASSNSRGSYEQYF
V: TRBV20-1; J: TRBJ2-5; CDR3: CSARTREQYQETQYF
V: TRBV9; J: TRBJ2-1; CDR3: CASSVGGASYNEQFF
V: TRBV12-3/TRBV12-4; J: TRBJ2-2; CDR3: CASRPRTSAGELFF
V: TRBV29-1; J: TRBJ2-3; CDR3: CSVESASGDTQYF
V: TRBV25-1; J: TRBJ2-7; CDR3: CAAGLAGAEQYF
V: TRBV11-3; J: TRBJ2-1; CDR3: CASSLDTGFEQFF
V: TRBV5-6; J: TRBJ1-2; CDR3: CASSIPTGAVGYTF
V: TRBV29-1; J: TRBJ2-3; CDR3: CSVNPLAGGRADTQYF
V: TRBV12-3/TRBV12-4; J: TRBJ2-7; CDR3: CASSSLAGRTYEQYF
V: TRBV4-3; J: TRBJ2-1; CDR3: CASSQATTGNYYNEQFF
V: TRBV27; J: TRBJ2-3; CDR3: CASSLLADTDTQYF
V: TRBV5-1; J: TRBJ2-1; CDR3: CASISYNEQFF
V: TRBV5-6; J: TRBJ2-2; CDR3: CASSFPTGGGELFF
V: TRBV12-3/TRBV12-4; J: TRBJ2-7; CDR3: CASSFDYIEQYF
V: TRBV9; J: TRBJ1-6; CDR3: CASGTGDDSPLHF
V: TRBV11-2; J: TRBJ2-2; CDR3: CASSQALRHSGELFF
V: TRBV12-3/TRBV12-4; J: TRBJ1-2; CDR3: CASSRRGGADYGYTF
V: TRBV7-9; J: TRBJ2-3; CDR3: CASSLGPNRGRLTDTQYF
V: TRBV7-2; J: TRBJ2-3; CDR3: CASSLDVSTDTQYF
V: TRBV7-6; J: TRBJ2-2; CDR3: CASGQGTGTGGELFF